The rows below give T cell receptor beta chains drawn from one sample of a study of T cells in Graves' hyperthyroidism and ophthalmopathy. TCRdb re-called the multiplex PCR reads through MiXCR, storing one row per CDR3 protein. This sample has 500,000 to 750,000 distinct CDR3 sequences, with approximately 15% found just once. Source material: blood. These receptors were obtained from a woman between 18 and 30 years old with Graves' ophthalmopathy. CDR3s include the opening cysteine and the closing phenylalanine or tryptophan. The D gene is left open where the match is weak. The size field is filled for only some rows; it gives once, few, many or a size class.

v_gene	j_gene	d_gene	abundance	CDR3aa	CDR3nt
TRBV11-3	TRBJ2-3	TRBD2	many	CASSLRLAGELDTQYF	TGTGCCAGCAGCCTCCGACTAGCGGGAGAACTTGATACGCAGTATTTT
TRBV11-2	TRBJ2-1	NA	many	CASSSPGLRGYAYNEQFF	TGTGCCAGCAGCAGCCCTGGCCTAAGGGGTTACGCCTACAATGAGCAGTTCTTC
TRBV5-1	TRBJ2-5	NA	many	CASSFGAVQETQYF	TGCGCCAGCAGCTTCGGGGCTGTACAGGAGACCCAGTACTTC
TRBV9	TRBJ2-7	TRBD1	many	CASSTGTGEYEQYF	TGTGCCAGCAGTACCGGGACAGGGGAATACGAGCAGTACTTC
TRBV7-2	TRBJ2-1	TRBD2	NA	CASSLDGLLAGELINEQFF	TGTGCCAGCAGCTTAGACGGTCTACTAGCGGGAGAACTCATCAATGAGCAGTTCTTC
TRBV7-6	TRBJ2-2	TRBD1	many	CASSSRQGLNTGELFF	TGTGCCAGCAGCTCCCGACAGGGGTTGAACACCGGGGAGCTGTTTTTT
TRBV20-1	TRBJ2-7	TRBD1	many	CSANTGAPMNEQYF	TGCAGTGCTAACACAGGGGCCCCGATGAACGAGCAGTACTTC
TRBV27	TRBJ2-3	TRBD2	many	CASSPLAGVLDTQYF	TGTGCCAGCAGTCCCCTAGCGGGAGTATTGGATACGCAGTATTTT
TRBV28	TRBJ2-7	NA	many	CASRKTGYEQYF	TGTGCCAGCAGAAAGACAGGTTACGAGCAGTACTTC
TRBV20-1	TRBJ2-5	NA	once	CSARVLGGSQYF	TGCAGTGCTAGGGTTTTGGGTGGGTCCCAGTACTTC
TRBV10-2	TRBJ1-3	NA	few	CASSEGDAGNTIYF	TGCGCCAGCAGTGAGGGGGATGCCGGAAACACCATATATTTT
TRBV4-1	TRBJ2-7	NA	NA	CASSQGSPPRTIAYEQYF	TGCGCCAGCAGCCAAGGATCCCCCCCCCGGACTATAGCCTACGAGCAGTACTTC
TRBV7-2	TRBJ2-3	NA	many	CASSFRADTQYF	TGTGCCAGCAGCTTCCGGGCAGATACGCAGTATTTT
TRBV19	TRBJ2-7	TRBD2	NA	CATSSGAGASEQYF	TGTGCCACCTCCTCCGGTGCGGGAGCAAGCGAGCAGTACTTC
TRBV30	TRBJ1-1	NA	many	CAWSPTGYTEAFF	TGTGCCTGGAGTCCCACAGGGTACACTGAAGCTTTCTTT
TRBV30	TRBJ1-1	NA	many	CAWSPAMNTEAFF	TGTGCCTGGAGTCCCGCGATGAACACTGAAGCTTTCTTT
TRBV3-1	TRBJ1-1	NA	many	CASSRYPGGAGLNTEAFF	TGTGCCAGCAGCCGATACCCCGGGGGCGCGGGATTAAACACTGAAGCTTTCTTT
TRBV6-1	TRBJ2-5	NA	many	CASSPRGLIQETQYF	TGTGCCAGCAGCCCCCGAGGACTTATCCAAGAGACCCAGTACTTC
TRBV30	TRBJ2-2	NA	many	CARTSGQTTGELFF	TGTGCCCGAACAAGTGGACAGACCACCGGGGAGCTGTTTTTT
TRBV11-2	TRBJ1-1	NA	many	CASSFYEGMGAFF	TGTGCCAGCAGCTTTTACGAGGGTATGGGAGCTTTCTTT
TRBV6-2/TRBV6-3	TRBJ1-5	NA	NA	CASSYSGGLNQPQHF	TGTGCCAGCAGTTACTCCGGGGGACTCAATCAGCCCCAGCATTTT
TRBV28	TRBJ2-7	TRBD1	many	CASSTIGTGAYEQYF	TGTGCCAGCTCTACCATAGGGACAGGGGCCTACGAGCAGTACTTC
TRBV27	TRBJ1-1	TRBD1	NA	CASRVGQGALGAFF	TGTGCCAGCAGGGTAGGACAGGGGGCTCTAGGAGCTTTCTTT
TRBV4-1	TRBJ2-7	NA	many	CASSAPGQLPRRQYF	TGCGCCAGCAGTGCCCCGGGACAACTTCCTCGGAGGCAGTACTTC
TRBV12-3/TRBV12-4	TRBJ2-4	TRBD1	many	CASSLGTGSGDIQYF	TGTGCCAGCAGTTTGGGGACAGGGAGTGGGGACATTCAGTACTTC
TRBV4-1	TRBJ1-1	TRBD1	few	CASSPADRGITEAFF	TGCGCCAGCAGCCCCGCGGACAGGGGGATCACTGAAGCTTTCTTT
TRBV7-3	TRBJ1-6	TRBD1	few	CASSLQGASNSPLHF	TGTGCCAGCAGCTTGCAGGGGGCTAGTAATTCACCCCTCCACTTT
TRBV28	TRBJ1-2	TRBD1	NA	CASSLASTGTDGYTF	TGTGCCAGCAGTTTAGCCTCGACAGGGACTGATGGCTACACCTTC
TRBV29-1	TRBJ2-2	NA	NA	CSATGRANTGELVF	TGCAGTGCTACAGGCCGCGCGAACACCGGGGAGCTGGTTTTT
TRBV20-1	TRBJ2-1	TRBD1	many	CSARPISGTENEQFF	TGCAGTGCTAGACCCATCTCCGGGACAGAAAATGAGCAGTTCTTC
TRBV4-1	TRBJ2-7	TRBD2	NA	CASSPMWGLAGGEQYF	TGCGCCAGCAGCCCGATGTGGGGACTAGCGGGAGGTGAGCAGTACTTC
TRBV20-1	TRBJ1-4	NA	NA	CSAIRDDGYEKLFF	TGCAGTGCTATCCGGGACGACGGTTATGAAAAACTGTTTTTT
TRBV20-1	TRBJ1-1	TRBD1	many	CSARDGLRGPDTEAFF	TGCAGTGCTAGAGATGGGTTGAGGGGGCCAGACACTGAAGCTTTCTTT
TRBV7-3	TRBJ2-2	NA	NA	CASSQDSTGELFF	TGTGCCAGCAGCCAGGACAGTACCGGGGAGCTGTTTTTT
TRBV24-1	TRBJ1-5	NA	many	CATSEGNSNQPQHF	TGTGCCACCAGTGAAGGTAATAGCAATCAGCCCCAGCATTTT
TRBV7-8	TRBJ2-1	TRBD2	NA	CASSLFALGLANEQFF	TGTGCCAGCAGCTTATTTGCCTTAGGACTAGCGAATGAGCAGTTCTTC
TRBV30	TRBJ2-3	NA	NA	CAWSEGVAGTDTQYF	TGTGCCTGGAGTGAGGGGGTGGCGGGCACAGATACGCAGTATTTT
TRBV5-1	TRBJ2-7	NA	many	CASSLDVAFYEQYF	TGCGCCAGCAGCTTGGATGTAGCTTTCTACGAGCAGTACTTC
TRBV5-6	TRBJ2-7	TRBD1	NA	CASSSGTGAPYEQYF	TGTGCCAGCAGCTCGGGGACAGGGGCGCCCTACGAGCAGTACTTC
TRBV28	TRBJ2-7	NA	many	CASSFNTASYEQYF	TGTGCCAGCAGTTTTAATACAGCCTCCTACGAGCAGTACTTC
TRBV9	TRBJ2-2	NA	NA	CASGVAGIRPGRELFF	TGTGCCAGCGGTGTGGCGGGGATTCGGCCCGGGCGGGAGCTGTTTTTT
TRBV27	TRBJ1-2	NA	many	CASTTSGVGGYTF	TGTGCCAGCACCACATCGGGGGTAGGTGGCTACACCTTC
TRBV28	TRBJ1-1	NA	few	CATLGVWAEAFF	TGTGCCACTCTTGGGGTTTGGGCTGAAGCTTTCTTT
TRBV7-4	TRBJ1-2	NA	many	CASSLDGPRDGYTF	TGTGCCAGCAGCTTAGATGGGCCGAGGGATGGCTACACCTTC
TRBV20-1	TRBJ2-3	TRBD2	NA	CSAAGTSGEDTQYF	TGCAGTGCTGCCGGGACTAGCGGGGAAGATACGCAGTATTTT
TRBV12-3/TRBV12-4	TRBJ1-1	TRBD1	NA	CASSKPGTGNTEAFF	TGTGCCAGCAGCAAACCCGGGACAGGGAACACTGAAGCTTTCTTT
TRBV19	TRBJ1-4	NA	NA	CASSMPRVKTTNEKLFF	TGTGCCAGTAGTATGCCCCGGGTGAAAACAACTAATGAAAAACTGTTTTTT
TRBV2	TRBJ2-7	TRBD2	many	CASSEGLAGAYEQYF	TGTGCCAGCAGTGAAGGGCTAGCGGGGGCCTACGAGCAGTACTTC
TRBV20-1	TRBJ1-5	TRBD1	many	CSARDWDRAIQPQHF	TGCAGTGCTAGAGATTGGGACAGGGCTATTCAGCCCCAGCATTTT
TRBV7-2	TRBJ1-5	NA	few	CASSLKGAGAAQHF	TGTGCCAGCAGCTTAAAAGGGGCAGGTGCAGCCCAGCATTTT
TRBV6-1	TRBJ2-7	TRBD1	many	CASTNPTGGDEQYF	TGTGCCAGCACCAACCCTACAGGGGGCGACGAGCAGTACTTC
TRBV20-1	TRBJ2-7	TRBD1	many	CSATGQGYEQYF	TGCAGTGCTACGGGACAGGGGTACGAGCAGTACTTC
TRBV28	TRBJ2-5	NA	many	CAHVSGLQGTVQETQYF	TGTGCGCACGTGTCAGGCCTACAGGGTACCGTCCAAGAGACCCAGTACTTC
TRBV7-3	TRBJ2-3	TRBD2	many	CASSSRGLAWSDTQYF	TGTGCCAGCAGCTCCAGAGGACTAGCTTGGTCAGATACGCAGTATTTT
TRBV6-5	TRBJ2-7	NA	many	CASSYGLSVEQYF	TGTGCCAGCAGTTACGGACTGTCTGTGGAGCAGTACTTC
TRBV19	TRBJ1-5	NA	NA	CASSMSGNQPQHF	TGTGCCAGTAGTATGAGCGGCAATCAGCCCCAGCATTTT
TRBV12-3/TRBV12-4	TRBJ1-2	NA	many	CASSSDNYGYTF	TGTGCCAGCAGCTCTGATAACTATGGCTACACCTTC
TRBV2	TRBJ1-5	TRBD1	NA	CASGQGDQPQHF	TGTGCCAGCGGACAGGGAGATCAGCCCCAGCATTTT
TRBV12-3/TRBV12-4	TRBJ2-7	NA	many	CASSPRGQPLYEQYF	TGTGCCAGCAGTCCACGAGGACAGCCTCTCTACGAGCAGTACTTC